This passage covers 31 T cell receptor beta chains from one sample sequenced in a study of blood T cell repertoires in COVID-19. The assay was immunoSEQ multiplex PCR, and TCRdb's table has in-frame clones only and misses some. The repertoire includes 240,000 or so clones, about four fifths of them detected once, and approximately 10% sits in the top ten. Sequencing was done on a sample of peripheral blood. The receptors derive from a woman older than 75 with acute or convalescent COVID-19.

A few counts support this clone. This chain joins TRBV7-9 and TRBJ2-3, with D possibly called TRBD1 or TRBD2 (9 bases each). Trimming left V 7 bases short and J 6 bases short, with 23 bases between. Germline V gene lookup returns CDR1 SEHNR and CDR2 FQNEAQ (reference sequence). CDR3 size: 16 residues. The CDR3, as DNA: TGTGCCAGCACCACAGGGGGCGGGGGGGCTGGTGATACGCAGTATTTT. This sequence encodes CASTTGGGGAGDTQYF.

As concerns this clone: Other DNA sequences of this sample code for an identical CDR3. V usage is TRBV5-1 and J usage is TRBJ1-6; TRBD1 agrees at 8 bases. The CDR3 is made up of 14 amino acids. The germline gives CDR1 SGHRS, CDR2 YFSETQ. V trimming: 4 bases; J trimming: 7 bases; junction bases outside the gene matches: 4. The CDR3 is CASSTGQGNSPLHF. CDR3 DNA sequence: TGCGCCAGCAGCACCGGACAGGGAAATTCACCCCTCCACTTT.

The gene calls are TRBV29-1 and TRBJ2-5, with TRBD2 identical over 8 bases. Germline-derived CDR1 and CDR2 are SQVTM and ANQGSEA. The junction had 13 bases not matched to a gene; V was cut back by 6 bases and J by 1 base. The CDR3 runs 16 residues. This chain's CDR3 is CSVRPGGGPLQETQYF. The CDR3 DNA sequence: TGCAGCGTCCGGCCGGGGGGGGGACCCCTCCAAGAGACCCAGTACTTC.

CDR3 in DNA: TGCAGCGTGCGGACAGGGGGAGGGACCTACGAGCAGTACTTC. Translation: CSVRTGGGTYEQYF. The chain combines TRBV29-1 with TRBJ2-7; TRBD1 aligns across 10 bases. The CDR3 has 14 amino acids. The germline V gene encodes CDR1 SQVTM and CDR2 ANQGSEA. Germline trimming cut 6 bases from V and 2 bases from J; bases unmatched to any gene: 7.

The J gene is TRBJ1-2, the V gene TRBV6-1; D gene unclear. With 1 base removed from V and 7 bases from J, the gap between germline ends came to 10 bases. This CDR3 contains 13 residues. CDR1 and CDR2 from the germline V gene are MNHNS and SASEGT. CDR3 DNA: TGTGCCAGCAGTGAAGTACAAAAAAGTGGCTACACCTTC. Protein product: CASSEVQKSGYTF.

Turning to this clone: This sample includes further DNA sequences coding for the same CDR3. The rearrangement joins TRBV6-6 to TRBJ2-7, with 9 bases aligning to TRBD1. V was clipped by 0 bases and J by 4 bases; unmatched bases: 1. This CDR3 has 14 residues. Germline V gene data show CDR1 as MNHNY and CDR2 as SVGAGI (reference sequence). Written as DNA, the CDR3 is TGTGCCAGCAGTTACTCGGGACAGGGTTACGAGCAGTACTTC. It translates to CASSYSGQGYEQYF.

This clone was counted a single time. V gene TRBV7-9 combines with J gene TRBJ1-3; TRBD1 is a possible D gene (5 bases). The CDR3 consists of 18 residues. The V end was cut by 2 bases, the J end by 4 bases, with 21 bases between. Germline CDR1 and CDR2: SEHNR and FQNEAQ (reference sequence). DNA for the CDR3: TGTGCCAGCAGCTTACGGGTTGATTTAGGGGCCTCAGGAAACACCATATATTTT. Encoded protein: CASSLRVDLGASGNTIYF.

This chain connects TRBV11-3 to TRBJ2-1, with D maybe TRBD2 (5 bases). V gave up 5 bases and J gave up 9 bases, with 17 bases separating them. The CDR3 extends over 14 amino acids. Germline CDR1 reads SGHNT; CDR2 reads YENEEA. CDR3 loop: CASSLRATMGEQFF. CDR3 coding DNA: TGTGCCAGCAGCCTGAGGGCCACAATGGGTGAGCAGTTCTTC.

This clone was counted at least ten times. The rearrangement uses TRBV6-6 and TRBJ1-2, with 11 nucleotides matching TRBD1. The CDR3 has 15 amino acids. From germline, CDR1 is MNHNY and CDR2 SVGAGI (reference sequence). The J segment lost 7 bases and the V segment lost 4 bases, leaving 8 bases of the junction unmatched. CDR3 sequence: CASSSEGQGEGGYTF. CDR3 nucleotide sequence: TGTGCCAGCAGTTCCGAGGGACAGGGGGAAGGTGGCTACACCTTC.

The chain is built from TRBV10-2 and TRBJ2-2, with TRBD1 identical over 7 bases. This CDR3 is 14 amino acids long. Per the germline V gene, CDR1 is WSHSY and CDR2 is SAAADI. The J segment lost 5 bases and the V segment lost 6 bases, leaving 6 bases of the junction unmatched. CDR3 sequence (DNA): TGCGCCAGCAGCACCGACAGGGTTACCGGGGAGCTGTTTTTT. Encoded protein: CASSTDRVTGELFF.

The chain has TRBV24-1 and TRBJ1-2; the D is unclear. Deletions cut 9 bases from V and 8 bases from J, with 18 bases between. There are 13 residues in the CDR3. Looked up from germline, CDR1 is KGHDR and CDR2 is SFDVKD. The CDR3 DNA follows: TGTGCCACCTTCGATCCTAGGAGTCCAGGCTACACCTTC. Encoded protein: CATFDPRSPGYTF.

V gene TRBV10-3 combines with J gene TRBJ2-2, with no clear D. Per the germline V gene, CDR1 is ENHRY and CDR2 is SYGVKD. V dropped 3 bases and J dropped 0 bases, with 8 bases sitting between them. The CDR3 covers 15 residues. CDR3 sequence (DNA): TGTGCCATCAGTGATTACGGTCCGAACACCGGGGAGCTGTTTTTT. Encoded protein: CAISDYGPNTGELFF.

The chain has TRBV2 and TRBJ1-6; TRBD1 matches 7 bases. The CDR3 length is 15 residues. Germline loops: CDR1 SNHLY, CDR2 FYNNEI. The ends lost 7 bases at V and 4 bases at J; junction bases unmatched: 7. CDR3 in amino acids: CASTRGQSYNSPLHF. The CDR3, as DNA: TGTGCCAGCACCCGGGGACAGTCGTATAATTCACCCCTCCACTTT.

This sequence joins TRBV5-4 and TRBJ1-6, with 9 bases that match TRBD1. The CDR3 covers 16 residues. The V and J ends lost 4 bases and 7 bases, in that order; junction bases with no gene match: 9. Germline CDR1 is SGHNT and CDR2 is YYREEE (reference sequence). The CDR3 nucleotides read TGTGCCAGCAGCATCGGGACAGGGAAAAGGAATTCACCCCTCCACTTT. This encodes CASSIGTGKRNSPLHF.

The V call is TRBV28, the J call TRBJ1-2; tentatively, D is TRBD1 (5 bases). Germline V gene lookup returns CDR1 MDHEN and CDR2 SYDVKM. V gave up 7 bases and J gave up 4 bases, with 16 bases separating them. This CDR3 comprises 14 residues. The CDR3 DNA sequence: TGTGCCAGCACTCTCAGATGGCAGGGCTATGGCTACACCTTC. It translates to CASTLRWQGYGYTF.

The CDR3 DNA follows: TGTGCCAGCAGTTCGACAGAAGATACGCAGTATTTT. It codes for CASSSTEDTQYF. V usage is TRBV6-5 and J usage is TRBJ2-3; tentative D call: TRBD1 (5 bases). Germline CDR1 and CDR2: MNHEY and SVGAGI. This CDR3 has 12 amino acids. V lost 4 bases and J lost 5, with 7 bases in between.

V is TRBV5-5 and J is TRBJ2-2; 12 positions match TRBD1. V shed 4 bases, J shed 0 bases, and the junction held 7 bases outside the gene matches. The germline gives CDR1 SGHKS, CDR2 YYEKEE (reference sequence). The CDR3 is 18 residues long. The CDR3 reads CASSLGTGGRTNTGELFF. The CDR3 DNA reads TGTGCCAGCAGCCTAGGGACAGGGGGCCGTACGAACACCGGGGAGCTGTTTTTT.

The chain links TRBV28 to TRBJ1-3, with D maybe TRBD1 (6 bases). Between the trimmed V and J ends, which lost 4 bases and 4 bases, there was a span of 14 bases. The CDR3 runs to 15 residues. Germline V gene sequence: CDR1 MDHEN, CDR2 SYDVKM. CDR3 coding DNA: TGTGCCAGCAGTTCGCTACAGGGTCCCGGAAACACCATATATTTT. It codes for CASSSLQGPGNTIYF.

V gene TRBV19 combines with J gene TRBJ1-5; D might be TRBD1 (6 bases). Germline V lookup: CDR1 LNHDA, CDR2 SQIVND (reference sequence). This CDR3 contains 14 residues. V lost 11 bases and J lost 2, with 16 bases in between. The chain's CDR3 is CAGGGLRGNQPQHF. As DNA, the CDR3 is TGTGCCGGTGGGGGCTTAAGAGGCAATCAGCCCCAGCATTTT.

The chain couples TRBV2 to TRBJ1-4, with 8 bases matching TRBD1. The CDR3 has 15 amino acids. Germline V gives CDR1 SNHLY, CDR2 FYNNEI. The V segment lost 6 bases and the J segment 3 bases; nucleotides outside the gene matches: 6. The CDR3, as DNA: TGTGCCAGCAGGGCACAGGGGGGATCTAATGAAAAACTGTTTTTT. Protein sequence: CASRAQGGSNEKLFF.

The genes are TRBV7-8 and TRBJ1-5; 8 bases line up with TRBD1. V shed 5 bases, J shed 5 bases, and the junction held 8 bases outside the gene matches. Germline values: CDR1 SGHVS, CDR2 FQNEAQ. The CDR3 totals 15 residues. The CDR3 DNA reads as TGTGCCAGCAGCCGAGATCAGGGGGCAGATCAGCCCCAGCATTTT. Protein: CASSRDQGADQPQHF. Drawing the rest from reference TRBV7-8 and TRBJ1-5, the complete variable domain is GAGVSQSPRYKVAKRGQDVALRCDPISGHVSLFWYQQALGQGPEFLTYFQNEAQLDKSGLPSDRFFAERPEGSVSTLKIQRTQQEDSAVYLCASSRDQGADQPQHFGDGTRLSIL.

V gene TRBV18 combines with J gene TRBJ2-1, with 10 positions matching TRBD2. Trimming cost V 2 bases and J 7 bases; bases outside gene matches: 5. The V gene's germline CDR1 is KGHSH and CDR2 LQKENI. The CDR3 contains 15 residues. The CDR3 coding sequence is TGTGCCAGCTCACCAGAACTAGCGGGGCGGAATGAGCAGTTCTTC. It specifies CASSPELAGRNEQFF.

This chain joins TRBV28 and TRBJ1-4; perhaps TRBD1 as D (5 bases). V lost 4 bases, J lost 7 bases, and 13 bases lay in between. CDR3 length: 14 amino acids. CDR1 is MDHEN, CDR2 SYDVKM, per germline. The CDR3 is CASSSIFRGEKLFF. CDR3 coding DNA: TGTGCCAGCAGTTCTATATTTAGGGGTGAAAAACTGTTTTTT.

The chain combines TRBV6-6 with TRBJ2-7; 7 bases are shared with TRBD1. Per the germline V gene, CDR1 is MNHNY and CDR2 is SVGAGI (reference sequence). The CDR3 has 13 residues. V gave up 7 bases and J gave up 4 bases; unmatched junction bases: 7. CDR3 DNA sequence: TGTGCCAGCAACCGACAGGGTGCTTACGAGCAGTACTTC. Translation gives CASNRQGAYEQYF.

The chain joins TRBV2 to TRBJ2-5; the match to TRBD2 covers 13 bases. The CDR3 extends over 16 amino acids. V lost 6 bases and J lost 0; bases outside the gene matches: 4. Looked up from germline, CDR1 is SNHLY and CDR2 is FYNNEI. The CDR3 protein is CASRLGLAGYQETQYF. The CDR3, as DNA: TGTGCCAGCAGGCTGGGACTAGCGGGGTACCAAGAGACCCAGTACTTC.

This rearrangement joins TRBV13 to TRBJ2-1; D gene ambiguous. Germline CDR1 reads PRHDT; CDR2 reads FYEKMQ (reference sequence). The CDR3 runs 17 residues. V dropped 1 base and J dropped 7 bases, with 20 bases sitting between them. The CDR3 reads CASSLDEAHPVMNEQFF. The CDR3 DNA is TGTGCCAGCAGCTTAGACGAGGCACACCCGGTCATGAATGAGCAGTTCTTC.

The CDR3 spells CASSRAGAGTDTQYF. The CDR3 bases are TGTGCCAGCAGCCGAGCGGGGGCTGGCACAGATACGCAGTATTTT. The J gene is TRBJ2-3, the V gene TRBV7-3; 8 nucleotides agree with TRBD2. Per the germline V gene, CDR1 is SGHTA and CDR2 is FQGTGA. The CDR3 spans 15 residues. Trimming at V came to 5 bases and at J to 1 base, leaving 5 bases not matched to a gene.

This clone turned up a few times. The V gene is TRBV3-1 (or the pseudogene TRBV3-2), the J gene TRBJ1-3; 7 bases fit TRBD1. The V and J ends lost 1 base and 0 bases, in that order; junction bases with no gene match: 0. The V gene's germline CDR1 is LGHDT and CDR2 YNNKEL (reference sequence). The CDR3 is made up of 15 amino acids. CDR3 residues: CASSQAGGSGNTIYF. In DNA, the CDR3 is TGTGCCAGCAGCCAAGCAGGGGGCTCTGGAAACACCATATATTTT.

The genes are TRBV28 and TRBJ1-5, with unresolved D. There are 15 residues in the CDR3. Germline CDR1 reads MDHEN; CDR2 reads SYDVKM. The germline V and J ends were trimmed by 2 bases and 0 bases, with 8 bases remaining between them. The CDR3 sequence is CASSLRRNSNQPQHF. CDR3 sequence (DNA): TGTGCCAGCAGTTTACGGCGGAATAGCAATCAGCCCCAGCATTTT.

This chain links TRBV29-1 with TRBJ1-4; D gene ambiguous. This CDR3 spans 15 amino acids. Germline assignment: CDR1 SQVTM and CDR2 ANQGSEA. The V gene lost 4 bases and the J gene lost 0 bases, with 12 bases spanning the gap. Here the CDR3 reads CSVGWAVSTNEKLFF. DNA of the CDR3: TGCAGCGTTGGTTGGGCAGTATCAACTAATGAAAAACTGTTTTTT. The full variable domain, rest sourced from reference TRBV29-1 and TRBJ1-4, is SAVISQKPSRDICQRGTSLTIQCQVDSQVTMMFWYRQQPGQSLTLIATANQGSEATYESGFVIDKFPISRPNLTFSTLTVSNMSPEDSSIYLCSVGWAVSTNEKLFFGSGTQLSVL.

The rearrangement links TRBV25-1 to TRBJ1-6; 10 positions match TRBD1. The germline gives CDR1 MGHDK, CDR2 SYGVNS. CDR3 length: 15 residues. Unmatched junction bases numbered 7, after V lost 7 bases and J lost 7 bases. The CDR3 loop reads CASTRAGQGNSPLHF. CDR3 DNA sequence: TGTGCCAGCACAAGAGCGGGACAGGGGAATTCACCCCTCCACTTT.